The 20 T cell receptor beta chains presented below share a single source sample, sequenced in a study of T cells after yellow fever vaccination. A single record per CDR3 protein comes from TCRdb applying MiXCR to the 5' RACE reads. The sample includes a few hundred thousand distinct CDR3 sequences, 3.5% to 4.5% of them seen just once. The material was PBMCs, obtained 15 days after the yellow fever booster vaccination. The receptors come from a man aged 18 to 30 who received the YFV17D yellow fever vaccine.

A few counts support this clonotype. V gene TRBV6-2 or TRBV6-3 combines with J gene TRBJ1-1; 7 nucleotides line up with TRBD1. Germline-derived CDR1 and CDR2 are MNHEY and SVGEGT. V shed 6 bases, J shed 4 bases, and the junction held 8 bases outside the gene matches. The CDR3 has 14 residues. The DNA of the CDR3 is TGTGCCAGCAGCCATAGACAGGGACCCACTGAAGCTTTCTTT. The encoded protein is CASSHRQGPTEAFF.

A few counts support this clonotype. V usage is TRBV6-5 and J usage is TRBJ1-1; D ambiguous. V lost 0 bases and J 3 bases, leaving 17 bases between the germline ends. This CDR3 region has 17 residues. CDR1 MNHEY and CDR2 SVGAGI come from the germline V gene. The DNA for the CDR3 is TGTGCCAGCAGTTACTCGTTAGGCTCCGCGGCTCACACTGAAGCTTTCTTT. Amino acid sequence: CASSYSLGSAAHTEAFF.

This clonotype was counted ten times or more. The CDR3 nucleotides are TGCGCCAGCAGCTTAGGAGCACAGGGGGAAAACATTCAGTACTTC. Residues: CASSLGAQGENIQYF. The chain has TRBV5-1 and TRBJ2-4, with 8 bases fitting TRBD1. The CDR3 contains 15 residues. V was clipped by 2 bases and J by 5 bases; unmatched bases: 6. Germline assignment: CDR1 SGHRS and CDR2 YFSETQ. Full variable domain (remainder filled in from reference TRBV5-1 and TRBJ2-4): KAGVTQTPRYLIKTRGQQVTLSCSPISGHRSVSWYQQTPGQGLQFLFEYFSETQRNKGNFPGRFSGRQFSNSRSEMNVSTLELGDSALYLCASSLGAQGENIQYFGAGTRLSVL.

This clonotype was seen repeatedly, ten times or more. The J gene is TRBJ2-3, the V gene TRBV10-3, with 8 bases that match TRBD1. CDR3 length: 13 amino acids. In germline, CDR1 is ENHRY, CDR2 SYGVKD. With V trimmed by 4 bases and J by 12 bases, 9 bases remained unmatched. This chain's CDR3 is CAISGSDRGTQYF. In DNA, the CDR3 is TGTGCCATCAGTGGGAGCGACAGGGGAACTCAGTATTTT.

This clonotype was observed a handful of times. This chain uses TRBV5-5 with TRBJ1-3; D is unresolved. The CDR3 is 15 residues long. V was clipped by 2 bases and J by 4 bases, with 13 bases between them. In germline, CDR1 is SGHKS, CDR2 YYEKEE (reference sequence). The CDR3 DNA reads as TGTGCCAGCAGCTTAGATCCGTGGAAGGGAAACACCATATATTTT. Protein sequence: CASSLDPWKGNTIYF.

This clonotype was detected ten times or more. The rearrangement uses TRBV5-1 and TRBJ1-1; no reliable D call. The V gene's germline CDR1 is SGHRS and CDR2 YFSETQ. The CDR3 has 15 residues. Trimming removed 4 bases from V and 0 bases from J, with 13 bases in between. The CDR3 DNA reads as TGCGCCAGCAGCCCGTCGGCAGCAATGAACACTGAAGCTTTCTTT. Its translation is CASSPSAAMNTEAFF.

This clonotype turned up a few times. At one boundary the junction diverges from the germline segment, which might be a read error. V gene TRBV12-3 or TRBV12-4 combines with J gene TRBJ1-2; D may be TRBD1 (5 bases). The CDR3 consists of 14 residues. The CDR3 loop is CASSLGSPYRGYTF. CDR3 sequence (DNA): TGTGCCAGCAGCTTAGGGTCCCCTTACAGGGGCTACACCTTC.

The table lists this clonotype with many counts. The V call is TRBV6-5, the J call TRBJ2-5, with D possibly matching TRBD1 (6 bases). This CDR3 spans 14 amino acids. The V end was cut by 2 bases, the J end by 7 bases, with 14 bases between. Germline assignment: CDR1 MNHEY and CDR2 SVGAGI. CDR3 in amino acids: CASSYTGYSGTQYF. The CDR3 region has the DNA TGTGCCAGCAGTTACACAGGGTACTCGGGGACCCAGTACTTC.

This chain uses TRBV20-1 with TRBJ1-2, with a possible D match to TRBD1 (6 bases). V shed 5 bases and J shed 2 bases, with 12 bases lying between them. Germline CDR1 DFQATT, CDR2 SNEGSKA (reference sequence). The CDR3 sequence is 13 residues long. The CDR3 is CSAGDRLNYGYTF. DNA for the CDR3: TGCAGTGCTGGCGACAGGTTAAACTATGGCTACACCTTC.

This rearrangement joins TRBV6-1 to TRBJ1-2; D ambiguous. Trimming removed 4 bases at V and 4 bases at J, with 7 bases between. The CDR3 is made up of 12 amino acids. The germline CDR1 and CDR2 sequences are MNHNS and SASEGT. The CDR3, as DNA: TGTGCCAGCAGTGTGGCAGTCTATGGCTACACCTTC. It encodes CASSVAVYGYTF.

This clonotype was found many times. The rearrangement links TRBV5-1 to TRBJ2-3; maybe TRBD2 (6 bases). V lost 0 bases to trimming and J lost 1 base, with 12 bases between them. Germline V CDR1 and CDR2: SGHRS, YFSETQ. The CDR3 length is 16 residues. The CDR3 DNA reads TGCGCCAGCAGCTTGGCCCTGGGCGGGGGCACAGATACGCAGTATTTT. This codes for CASSLALGGGTDTQYF.

The chain uses TRBV5-6 and TRBJ2-5; 14 bases align to TRBD2. CDR3 length equals 15 residues. Germline loops: CDR1 SGHDT, CDR2 YYEEEE. J lost 7 bases, V lost 2 bases, and 4 bases had no gene match. The CDR3 region is CASSFGTSGGRTQYF. The CDR3 DNA sequence: TGTGCCAGCAGCTTCGGGACTAGCGGGGGTAGGACCCAGTACTTC.

On this clonotype itself: Mismatch with germline at one junction end may stem from a read error. The chain employs TRBV3-1 and TRBJ1-2; 7 bases map to TRBD1. The CDR3 runs 11 residues. From germline, CDR1 is LGHDT and CDR2 YNNKEL (reference sequence). In DNA, the CDR3 is TGTGCCAGCAGCCAACAGGGGGGCTGCACCTTC. This codes for CASSQQGGCTF.

This clonotype has ten or more counts. The chain recombines TRBV18 with TRBJ2-1; 8 bases map to TRBD2. Germline lookup yields CDR1 KGHSH and CDR2 LQKENI. The CDR3 sequence is 15 residues long. J was trimmed by 2 bases and V by 1 base; bases with no gene match: 1. This CDR3 is CASSPLAGTYNEQFF. As DNA, the CDR3 is TGTGCCAGCTCACCACTAGCGGGGACCTACAATGAGCAGTTCTTC.

This sequence joins TRBV5-6 and TRBJ1-2; D gene unclear. The V end was cut by 3 bases, the J end by 2 bases, with 14 bases between. In germline, CDR1 is SGHDT, CDR2 YYEEEE. This CDR3 is built from 15 residues. The CDR3 loop reads CASSSYKDKNYGYTF. Written as DNA, the CDR3 is TGTGCCAGCAGCTCCTATAAAGACAAGAACTATGGCTACACCTTC. The variable domain in full, with the rest retrieved from reference TRBV5-6 and TRBJ1-2, is DAGVTQSPTHLIKTRGQQVTLRCSPKSGHDTVSWYQQALGQGPQFIFQYYEEEERQRGNFPDRFSGHQFPNYSSELNVNALLLGDSALYLCASSSYKDKNYGYTFGSGTRLTVV.

This clonotype has at least ten counts. V and J are TRBV5-1 and TRBJ1-1; 9 positions match TRBD1. CDR3 length equals 14 residues. CDR1 is SGHRS, CDR2 YFSETQ, per germline. V lost 5 bases, J lost 5 bases, and 7 bases stayed unmatched. CDR3 region: CASRTGQGNTEAFF. The CDR3 DNA reads as TGCGCCAGCAGGACGGGACAGGGTAATACTGAAGCTTTCTTT.

In its sample, this clonotype was seen many times. The chain couples TRBV7-8 to TRBJ2-7, with D possibly called TRBD1 or TRBD2 (5 bases each). V was shortened by 4 bases and J by 3 bases, with 13 bases between the two germline ends. Germline V lookup: CDR1 SGHVS, CDR2 FQNEAQ. The CDR3 loop spans 14 amino acids. CDR3 loop: CASSSRAGSYEQYV. Written as DNA, the CDR3 is TGTGCCAGCAGCTCGAGGGCAGGGAGCTACGAGCAGTACGTC.

This clonotype showed up just a few times. The rearrangement uses TRBV28 and TRBJ1-2, with 9 bases aligning to TRBD1. V trimming: 6 bases; J trimming: 4 bases; junction bases outside the gene matches: 3. The CDR3 runs 13 residues. Germline V gene lookup returns CDR1 MDHEN and CDR2 SYDVKM. This chain's CDR3 is CASSTGGGYGYTF. Here the CDR3 DNA reads TGTGCCAGCAGCACAGGGGGCGGCTATGGCTACACCTTC.

This clonotype was counted at least ten times. The gene calls are TRBV5-1 and TRBJ1-6, with a weak D call TRBD1 (6 bases). Germline V gene lookup returns CDR1 SGHRS and CDR2 YFSETQ. Trimming stripped 1 base from V and 7 bases from J, with 12 bases between. This CDR3 has 15 amino acids. In nucleotides, the CDR3 is TGCGCCAGCAGCTTGACGCCAGGGGAAAATTCACCCCTCCACTTT. Translation gives CASSLTPGENSPLHF.

V usage is TRBV20-1 and J usage is TRBJ1-2; D gene uncertain. The CDR3 covers 12 residues. Germline lookup yields CDR1 DFQATT and CDR2 SNEGSKA (reference sequence). The chain's CDR3 is CTPPGPIAGYTF. In DNA form, the CDR3 reads TGCACCCCCCCTGGACCTATCGCTGGCTACACCTTC.